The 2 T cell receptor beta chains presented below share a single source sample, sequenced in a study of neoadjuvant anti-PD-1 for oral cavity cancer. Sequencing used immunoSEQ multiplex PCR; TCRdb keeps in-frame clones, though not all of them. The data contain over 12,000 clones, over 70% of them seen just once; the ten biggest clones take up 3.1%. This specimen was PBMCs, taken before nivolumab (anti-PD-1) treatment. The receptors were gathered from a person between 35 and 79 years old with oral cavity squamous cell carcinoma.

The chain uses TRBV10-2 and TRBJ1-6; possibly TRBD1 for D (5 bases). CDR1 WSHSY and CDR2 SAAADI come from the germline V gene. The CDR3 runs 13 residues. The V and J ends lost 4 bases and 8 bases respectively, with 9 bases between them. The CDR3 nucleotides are TGCGCCAGCAGTGTAGGGACGGATTCACCCCTCCACTTT. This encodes CASSVGTDSPLHF.

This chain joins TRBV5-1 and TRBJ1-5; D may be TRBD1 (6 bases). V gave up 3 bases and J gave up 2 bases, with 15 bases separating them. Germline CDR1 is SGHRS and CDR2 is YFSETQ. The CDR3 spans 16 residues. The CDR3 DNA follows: TGCGCCAGCAGCTCGGACAGCGGTGTTGGCAATCAGCCCCAGCATTTT. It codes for CASSSDSGVGNQPQHF.